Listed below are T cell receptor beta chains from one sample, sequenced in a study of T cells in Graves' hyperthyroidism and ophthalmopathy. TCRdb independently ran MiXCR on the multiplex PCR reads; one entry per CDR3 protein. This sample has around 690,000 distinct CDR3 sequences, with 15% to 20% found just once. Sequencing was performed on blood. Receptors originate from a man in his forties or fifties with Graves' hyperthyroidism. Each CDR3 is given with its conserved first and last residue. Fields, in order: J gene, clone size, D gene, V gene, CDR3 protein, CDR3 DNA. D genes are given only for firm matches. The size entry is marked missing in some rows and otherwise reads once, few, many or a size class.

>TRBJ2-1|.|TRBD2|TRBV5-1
CASSLVPSSGRAYEQFF
TGCGCCAGCAGCTTAGTCCCTTCTAGCGGGAGGGCATATGAGCAGTTCTTC
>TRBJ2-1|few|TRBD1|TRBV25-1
CATQSTGASSYNEQFF
TGTGCCACCCAATCGACAGGGGCTAGCTCCTACAATGAGCAGTTCTTC
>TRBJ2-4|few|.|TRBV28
CASTLSLFVGASGNIQYF
TGTGCCAGCACCCTGTCCCTCTTCGTAGGCGCGAGTGGAAACATTCAGTACTTC
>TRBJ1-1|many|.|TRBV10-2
CASMRTEAFF
TGCGCCAGCATGCGGACTGAAGCTTTCTTT
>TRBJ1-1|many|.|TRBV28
CASSPLTHSGTPLFKAFF
TGTGCCAGCAGTCCCCTGACCCACTCCGGGACACCCCTCTTCAAAGCTTTCTTT
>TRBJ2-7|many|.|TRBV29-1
CSAVERWQGGEQYF
TGCAGCGCCGTCGAAAGGTGGCAGGGAGGCGAGCAGTACTTC
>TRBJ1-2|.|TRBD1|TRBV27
CAAARDRGSLGYGYTF
TGTGCCGCCGCCAGGGACAGGGGGAGCCTTGGCTATGGCTACACCTTC
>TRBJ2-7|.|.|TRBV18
CASSPGQGTGEQYF
TGTGCCAGCTCCCCAGGGCAGGGGACTGGGGAGCAGTACTTC
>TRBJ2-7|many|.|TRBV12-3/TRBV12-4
CASSLGGLTTYEQYF
TGTGCCAGCAGTTTAGGGGGACTGACGACCTACGAGCAGTACTTC
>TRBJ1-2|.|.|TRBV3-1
CASSLMAVDTYGYTF
TGTGCCAGCAGTCTGATGGCGGTAGACACCTATGGCTACACCTTC
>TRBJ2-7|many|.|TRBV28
CATQPPTSYLTGILYYEQYF
TGTGCCACCCAACCCCCCACCTCGTACCTTACAGGGATTCTTTACTACGAGCAGTACTTC
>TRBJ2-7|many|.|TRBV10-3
CAIRSDSLYEQYF
TGTGCCATCCGGTCGGACAGCCTCTACGAGCAGTACTTC
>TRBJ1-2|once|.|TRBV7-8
CASSSPLYYGYTF
TGTGCCAGCAGCTCCCCACTTTATTATGGCTACACCTTC
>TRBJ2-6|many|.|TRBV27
CASSLFGGPGANVLTF
TGTGCCAGCAGTTTATTTGGGGGGCCGGGGGCCAACGTCCTGACTTTC
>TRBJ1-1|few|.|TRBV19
CASRPLPGTSMNTEAFF
TGTGCCAGTAGACCTTTACCCGGGACAAGCATGAACACTGAAGCTTTCTTT
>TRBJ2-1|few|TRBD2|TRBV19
CASSISGGIDEQFF
TGTGCCAGTAGTATTTCGGGAGGTATCGATGAGCAGTTCTTC
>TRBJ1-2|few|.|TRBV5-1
CASSLDEEGDYGYTF
TGCGCCAGCAGCTTGGATGAGGAGGGGGACTATGGCTACACCTTC
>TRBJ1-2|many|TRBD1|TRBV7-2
CASSSGGDTYGYTF
TGTGCCAGCAGCTCAGGGGGCGATACCTATGGCTACACCTTC
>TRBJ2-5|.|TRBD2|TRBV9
CASSVGGGWQETQYF
TGTGCCAGCAGCGTAGGGGGAGGGTGGCAAGAGACCCAGTACTTC
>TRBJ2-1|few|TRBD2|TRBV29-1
CSVTGLAYNEQFF
TGCAGCGTTACCGGACTAGCCTACAATGAGCAGTTCTTC
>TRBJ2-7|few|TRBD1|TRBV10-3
CAISELTGGRREQYF
TGTGCCATCAGTGAGTTAACAGGGGGCCGGCGCGAGCAGTACTTC
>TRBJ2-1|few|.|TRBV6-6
CASSYVDGPNEQFF
TGTGCCAGCAGTTACGTGGACGGACCGAATGAGCAGTTCTTC
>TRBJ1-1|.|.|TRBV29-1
CSVGQRGLGTEAFF
TGCAGCGTTGGGCAGCGGGGATTAGGCACTGAAGCTTTCTTT
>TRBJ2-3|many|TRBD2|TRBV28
CASSPRLAFTDTQYF
TGTGCCAGCAGCCCCCGACTAGCGTTCACAGATACGCAGTATTTT
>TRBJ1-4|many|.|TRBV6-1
CASIFGQTINEKLFF
TGTGCCAGCATCTTCGGACAGACCATTAATGAAAAACTGTTTTTT
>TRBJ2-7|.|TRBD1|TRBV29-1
CSVRSTGDLEQYF
TGCAGCGTTCGTTCGACAGGGGACTTGGAGCAGTACTTC
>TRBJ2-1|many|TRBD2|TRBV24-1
CATSDPGLAYDEQFF
TGTGCCACCAGTGACCCTGGACTAGCGTACGATGAGCAGTTCTTC
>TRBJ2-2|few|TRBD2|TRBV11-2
CASSFPRGRASRTGELFF
TGTGCCAGCAGCTTTCCCCGCGGGAGGGCCTCTCGCACCGGGGAGCTGTTTTTT
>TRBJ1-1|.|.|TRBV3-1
CASSLREGITEAFF
TGTGCCAGCAGCCTCAGGGAGGGTATCACTGAAGCTTTCTTT
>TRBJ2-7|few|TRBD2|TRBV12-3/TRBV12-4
CASSGTSGTQQYF
TGTGCCAGCAGTGGGACTAGCGGAACTCAGCAGTACTTC
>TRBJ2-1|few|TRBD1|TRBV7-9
CASSTGQDYNEQFF
TGTGCCAGCAGCACCGGACAGGATTACAATGAGCAGTTCTTC
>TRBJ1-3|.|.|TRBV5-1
CASSTSTGTSGNTIYF
TGCGCCAGCAGCACCTCGACCGGGACCTCTGGAAACACCATATATTTT
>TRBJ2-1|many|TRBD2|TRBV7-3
CASRTQAGGPYNEQFF
TGTGCCAGCAGGACCCAAGCGGGAGGGCCTTACAATGAGCAGTTCTTC
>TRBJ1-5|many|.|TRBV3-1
CASSQDSRANQPQHF
TGTGCCAGCAGCCAAGATTCCAGGGCAAATCAGCCCCAGCATTTT
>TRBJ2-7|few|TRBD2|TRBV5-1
CASRTGLAGYEQYF
TGCGCCAGCAGAACGGGACTAGCGGGATACGAGCAGTACTTC
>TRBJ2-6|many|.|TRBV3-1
CASSPRGGSGANVLTF
TGTGCCAGCAGCCCTCGAGGGGGCTCTGGGGCCAACGTCCTGACTTTC
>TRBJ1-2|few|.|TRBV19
CASSMGEIGNGYTF
TGTGCCAGTAGTATGGGGGAGATAGGTAATGGCTACACCTTC
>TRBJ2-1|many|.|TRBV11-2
CASSLGQSSEQFF
TGTGCCAGCAGCTTAGGTCAGAGTTCTGAGCAGTTCTTC
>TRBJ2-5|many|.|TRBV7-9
CASSFVSQETQYF
TGTGCCAGCAGCTTCGTAAGCCAAGAGACCCAGTACTTC
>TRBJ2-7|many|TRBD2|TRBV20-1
CSATRTSGISYEQYF
TGCAGTGCCACCCGGACTAGCGGGATTAGCTACGAGCAGTACTTC
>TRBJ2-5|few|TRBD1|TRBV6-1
CASSTGQGKTETQYF
TGTGCCAGCAGTACGGGACAGGGAAAGACAGAGACCCAGTACTTC
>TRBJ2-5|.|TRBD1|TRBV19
CASTVGQGAWETQYF
TGTGCCAGTACCGTCGGACAGGGGGCTTGGGAGACCCAGTACTTC
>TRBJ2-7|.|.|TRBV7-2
CASSWPGDTYEQYF
TGTGCCAGCAGCTGGCCCGGGGACACCTACGAGCAGTACTTC
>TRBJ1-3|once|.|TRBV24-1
CATSDPVGTIYF
TGTGCCACCAGTGACCCCGTGGGGACCATATATTTT
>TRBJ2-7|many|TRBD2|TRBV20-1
CSATGTSPSYGEQYF
TGCAGTGCTACCGGGACTAGCCCTTCGTACGGCGAGCAGTACTTC
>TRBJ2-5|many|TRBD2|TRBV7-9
CASSSSGRGETQYF
TGTGCCAGCAGTTCAAGCGGGAGAGGGGAGACCCAGTACTTC
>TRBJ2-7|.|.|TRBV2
CASSEDSDLTYEQYF
TGTGCCAGCAGTGAAGATAGCGACCTGACCTACGAGCAGTACTTC
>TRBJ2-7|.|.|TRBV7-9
CASSKSSGAYEQYF
TGTGCCAGCAGTAAGTCCAGCGGCGCCTACGAGCAGTACTTC
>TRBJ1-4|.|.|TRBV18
CASSPPGPAGNEKLFF
TGTGCCAGCTCACCACCAGGCCCGGCTGGTAATGAAAAACTGTTTTTT
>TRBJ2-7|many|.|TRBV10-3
CAISGGTGRVAYEQYF
TGTGCCATCAGTGGGGGGACCGGACGGGTGGCCTACGAGCAGTACTTC
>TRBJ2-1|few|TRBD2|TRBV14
CASSTTPGLAVYNEQFF
TGTGCCAGCAGCACGACACCGGGACTAGCGGTATACAATGAGCAGTTCTTC
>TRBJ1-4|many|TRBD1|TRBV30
CAWSVQDRAVEKLFF
TGTGCCTGGAGTGTACAAGACAGGGCGGTTGAAAAACTGTTTTTT
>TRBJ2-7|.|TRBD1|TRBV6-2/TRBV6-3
CASSPFGTVPYEQYF
TGTGCCAGCAGTCCCTTCGGGACAGTCCCCTACGAGCAGTACTTC